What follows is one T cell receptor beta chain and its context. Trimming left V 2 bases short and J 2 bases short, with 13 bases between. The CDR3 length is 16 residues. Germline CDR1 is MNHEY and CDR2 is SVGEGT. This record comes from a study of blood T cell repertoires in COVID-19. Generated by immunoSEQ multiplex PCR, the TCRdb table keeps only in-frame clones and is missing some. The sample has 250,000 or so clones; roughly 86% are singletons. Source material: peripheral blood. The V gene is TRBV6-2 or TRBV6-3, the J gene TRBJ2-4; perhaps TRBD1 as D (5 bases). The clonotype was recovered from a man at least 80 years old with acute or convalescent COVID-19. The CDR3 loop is CASSYDSRQSKNIQYF. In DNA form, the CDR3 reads TGTGCCAGCAGTTACGACTCGCGACAGTCCAAAAACATTCAGTACTTC.